A single T cell receptor (beta chain) is shown here with its context. Original methodology: Reference gene primer amplification gave estimated nucleated cell counts. Generated by immunoSEQ multiplex PCR, the TCRdb table keeps only in-frame clones and is missing some. That table is the source of V, J and clone size, and D and trimming were worked out from the DNA. The table lists approximately 130,000 clones, 85% to 90% of them singletons. This sample was included in a study of blood T cell repertoires in COVID-19. About the research overall: Material from acute and convalescent COVID-19 was sourced from the United States, Italy and Spain. Sample material is recorded as cDNA or gDNA derived from T cells, B-cell-depleted T cells, or PBMCs.

V was clipped by 6 bases and J by 2 bases; unmatched bases: 6. This CDR3 contains 14 residues. Germline CDR1 is MNHEY and CDR2 is SVGAGI. The chain is built from TRBV6-5 and TRBJ2-7, with 8 nucleotides matching TRBD1. The clonotype was recovered from a man aged 45-65 years with acute or convalescent COVID-19. Sequencing used peripheral blood. This chain's CDR3 is CASRPGTGPYEQYF. The CDR3 coding sequence is TGTGCCAGCAGGCCCGGGACAGGTCCCTACGAGCAGTACTTC.